This T cell receptor (beta chain) was profiled in a study of follicular helper T cells after annual influenza vaccination. Study-wide results and caveats: Change in circulating plasmablasts correlated with ICOS+CD38+ cTfh clonality change.

V dropped 6 bases and J dropped 5 bases, with 10 bases sitting between them. Germline CDR1 is KGHSH and CDR2 is LQKENI. The CDR3 extends over 12 amino acids. Time point in this sample: 2015-2016 season, 7 days after influenza vaccination. Survey level resolution was used for TCRB sequencing. Some clones are missing from TCRdb's copy, which holds only in-frame ones; the method was immunoSEQ multiplex PCR. The data show roughly 7,000 clones, around 80% seen once. About this clone: Its specificity is not known.

The gene calls are TRBV18 and TRBJ1-1, with D unclear. The specimen comprised CXCR5+ CD38- circulating T follicular helper cells from blood, sampled 7 days after influenza vaccination. The subset: circulating Tfh, non-naive CD4+CXCR5+PD-1+ (ICOS+CD38+ or ICOS-CD38-). This TCR was sampled from an adult who received the influenza vaccine. DNA of the CDR3: TGTGCCAGCTCGGTCCCCAGGACTGAAGCTTTCTTT. It codes for CASSVPRTEAFF.